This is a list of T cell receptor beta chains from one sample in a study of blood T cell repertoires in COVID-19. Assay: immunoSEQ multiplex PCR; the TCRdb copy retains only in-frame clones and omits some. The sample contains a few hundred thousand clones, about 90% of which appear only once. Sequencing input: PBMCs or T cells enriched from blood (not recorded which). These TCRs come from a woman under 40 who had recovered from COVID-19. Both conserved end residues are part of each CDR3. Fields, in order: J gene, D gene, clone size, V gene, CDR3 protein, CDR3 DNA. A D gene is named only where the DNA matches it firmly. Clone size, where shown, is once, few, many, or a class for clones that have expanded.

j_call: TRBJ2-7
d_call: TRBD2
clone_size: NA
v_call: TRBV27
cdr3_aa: CASSLGGNYEQYF
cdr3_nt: TGTGCCAGCAGTTTGGGGGGGAACTACGAGCAGTACTTC

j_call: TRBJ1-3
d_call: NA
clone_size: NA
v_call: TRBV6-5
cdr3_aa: CASSYSQGRGNTIYF
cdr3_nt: TGTGCCAGCAGTTACTCCCAGGGTCGAGGAAACACCATATATTTT

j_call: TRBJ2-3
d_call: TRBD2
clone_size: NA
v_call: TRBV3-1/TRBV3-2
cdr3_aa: CASSQRLTSGGTDTQYF
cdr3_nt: TGTGCCAGCAGCCAGAGGCTGACTAGCGGGGGTACAGATACGCAGTATTTT

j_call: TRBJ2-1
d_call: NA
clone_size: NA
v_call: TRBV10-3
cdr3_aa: CAISESNGDEQFF
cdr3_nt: TGTGCCATCAGTGAGTCGAACGGGGATGAGCAGTTCTTC

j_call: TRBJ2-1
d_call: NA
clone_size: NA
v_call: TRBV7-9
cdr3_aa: CASSLVPTGVKFF
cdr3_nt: TGTGCCAGCAGCTTAGTCCCAACAGGCGTCAAGTTCTTC

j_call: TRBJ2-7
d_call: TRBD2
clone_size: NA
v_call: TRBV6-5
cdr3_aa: CASSYGGGLAEVQYF
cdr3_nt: TGTGCCAGCAGTTACGGGGGGGGACTAGCGGAAGTGCAGTACTTC

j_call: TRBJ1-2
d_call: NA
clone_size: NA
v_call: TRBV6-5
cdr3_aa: CASSYSAGEYYGYTF
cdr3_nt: TGTGCCAGCAGTTACTCCGCAGGGGAATACTATGGCTACACCTTC

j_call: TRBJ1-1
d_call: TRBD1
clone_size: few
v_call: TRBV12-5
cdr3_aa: CASGPGGGTEAFF
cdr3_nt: TGTGCTAGTGGTCCAGGGGGCGGGACTGAAGCTTTCTTT

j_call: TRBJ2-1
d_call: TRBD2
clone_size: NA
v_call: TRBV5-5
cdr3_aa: CASSFRLAGEAYNEQFF
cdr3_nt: TGTGCCAGCAGCTTCCGACTAGCGGGGGAGGCCTACAATGAGCAGTTCTTC

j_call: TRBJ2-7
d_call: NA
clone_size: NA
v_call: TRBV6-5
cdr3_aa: CASSPEGGWSYEQYF
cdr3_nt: TGTGCCAGCAGCCCCGAAGGGGGATGGTCGTACGAGCAGTACTTC

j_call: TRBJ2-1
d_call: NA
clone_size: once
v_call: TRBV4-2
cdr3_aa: CASSQGSLASYNEQFF
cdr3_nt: TGTGCCAGCAGCCAAGGTAGCCTAGCCTCCTACAATGAGCAGTTCTTC

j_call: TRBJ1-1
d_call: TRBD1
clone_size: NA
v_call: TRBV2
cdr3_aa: CASRDREGTEAFF
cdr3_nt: TGTGCCAGCAGGGACAGGGAAGGTACTGAAGCTTTCTTT

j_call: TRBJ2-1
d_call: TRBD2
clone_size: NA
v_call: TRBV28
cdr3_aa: CASSSWTSGRANEQFF
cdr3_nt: TGTGCCAGCAGTTCGTGGACTAGCGGGAGGGCCAATGAGCAGTTCTTC

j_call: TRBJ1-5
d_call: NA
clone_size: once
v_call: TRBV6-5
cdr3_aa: CASRAGTQDNQPQHF
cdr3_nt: TGTGCCAGCAGAGCCGGGACACAGGACAATCAGCCCCAGCATTTT

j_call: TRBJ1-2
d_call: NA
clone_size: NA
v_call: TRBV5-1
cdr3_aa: CASSLVPQGFNYGYTF
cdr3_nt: TGCGCCAGCAGCTTGGTTCCCCAGGGATTTAACTATGGCTACACCTTC

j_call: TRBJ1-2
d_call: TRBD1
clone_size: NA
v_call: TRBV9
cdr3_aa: CASSDTGGSNYGYTF
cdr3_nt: TGTGCCAGCAGCGACACAGGGGGATCTAACTATGGCTACACCTTC

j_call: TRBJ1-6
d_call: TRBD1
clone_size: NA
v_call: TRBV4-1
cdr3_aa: CASSPGQGGTYNSPLHF
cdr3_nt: TGCGCCAGCAGCCCGGGACAGGGGGGGACCTATAATTCACCCCTCCACTTT

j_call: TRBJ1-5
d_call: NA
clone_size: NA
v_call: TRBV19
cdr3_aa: CASSTATVIDNQPQHF
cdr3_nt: TGTGCCAGTAGTACCGCGACAGTGATTGACAATCAGCCCCAGCATTTT

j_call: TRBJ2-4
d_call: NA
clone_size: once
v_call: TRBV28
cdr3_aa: CASRLATGSFGGNIQYF
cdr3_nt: TGTGCCAGCAGGCTAGCGACAGGGTCGTTTGGGGGAAACATTCAGTACTTC

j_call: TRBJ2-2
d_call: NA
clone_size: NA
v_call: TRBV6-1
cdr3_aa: CASSERGGGISGELFF
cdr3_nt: TGTGCCAGCAGTGAAAGGGGTGGCGGGATCTCCGGGGAGCTGTTTTTT

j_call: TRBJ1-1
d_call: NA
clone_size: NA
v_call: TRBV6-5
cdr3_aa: CASSPYEMNTEAFF
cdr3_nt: TGTGCCAGCAGCCCGTACGAGATGAACACTGAAGCTTTCTTT

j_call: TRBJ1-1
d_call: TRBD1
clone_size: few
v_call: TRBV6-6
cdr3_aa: CASSDGQGEAEAFF
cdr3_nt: TGTGCCAGCAGTGATGGACAGGGGGAAGCTGAAGCTTTCTTT

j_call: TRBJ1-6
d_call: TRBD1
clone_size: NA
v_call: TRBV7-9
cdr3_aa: CASSLEGQGAPLHF
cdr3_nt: TGTGCCAGCAGCTTAGAGGGCCAGGGGGCACCCCTCCACTTT

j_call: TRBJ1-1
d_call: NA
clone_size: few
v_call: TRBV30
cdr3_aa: CAWSLLLNTEAFF
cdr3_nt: TGTGCCTGGAGTCTCCTCCTGAACACTGAAGCTTTCTTT

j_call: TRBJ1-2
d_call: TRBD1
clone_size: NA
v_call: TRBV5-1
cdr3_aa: CASTLGQGAGGYTF
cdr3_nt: TGCGCCAGCACCCTGGGACAGGGGGCTGGGGGCTACACCTTC

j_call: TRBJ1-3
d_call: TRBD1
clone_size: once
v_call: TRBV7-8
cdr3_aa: CASSYTGGSGNTIYF
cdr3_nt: TGTGCCAGCAGCTACACAGGGGGCTCTGGAAACACCATATATTTT

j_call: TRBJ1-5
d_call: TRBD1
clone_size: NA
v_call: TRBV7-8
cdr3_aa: CASSRGTGVNQPQHF
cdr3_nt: TGTGCCAGCAGCCGAGGGACAGGGGTCAATCAGCCCCAGCATTTT

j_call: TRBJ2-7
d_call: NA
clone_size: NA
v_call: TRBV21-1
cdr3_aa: CASSNGDSYEQYF
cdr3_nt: TGTGCCAGCAGCAACGGGGACAGCTACGAGCAGTACTTC

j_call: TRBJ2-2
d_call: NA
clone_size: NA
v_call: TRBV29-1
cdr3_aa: CSVARNTGELFF
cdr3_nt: TGCAGCGTTGCCAGAAACACCGGGGAGCTGTTTTTT

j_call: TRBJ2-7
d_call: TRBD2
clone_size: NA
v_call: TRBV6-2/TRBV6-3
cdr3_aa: CASSYRGGGSGEQYF
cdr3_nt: TGTGCCAGCAGTTATCGGGGCGGGGGATCTGGCGAGCAGTACTTC

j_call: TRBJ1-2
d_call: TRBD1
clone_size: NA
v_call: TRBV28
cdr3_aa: CASSPTPLGQAYGYTF
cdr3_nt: TGTGCCAGCAGTCCTACTCCCTTGGGACAGGCCTATGGCTACACCTTC

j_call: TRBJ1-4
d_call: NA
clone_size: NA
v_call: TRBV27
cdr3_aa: CASSLGQGTEKLFF
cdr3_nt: TGTGCCAGCAGTTTGGGGCAGGGAACTGAAAAACTGTTTTTT

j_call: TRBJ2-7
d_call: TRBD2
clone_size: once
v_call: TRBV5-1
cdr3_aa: CASSPTLAGGSYEQYF
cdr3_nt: TGCGCCAGCAGCCCCACCCTAGCGGGGGGATCCTACGAGCAGTACTTC

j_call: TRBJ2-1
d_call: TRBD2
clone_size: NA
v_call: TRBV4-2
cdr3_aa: CASSHLTSGRDNEQFF
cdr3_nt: TGTGCCAGCAGCCACCTGACTAGCGGGAGGGATAATGAGCAGTTCTTC

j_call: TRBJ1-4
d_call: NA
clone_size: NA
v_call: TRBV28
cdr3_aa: CASSLARKLFF
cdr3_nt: TGTGCCAGCAGTTTAGCTCGGAAACTGTTTTTT

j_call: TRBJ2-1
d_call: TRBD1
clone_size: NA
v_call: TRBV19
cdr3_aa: CASRQIGQGNNEQFF
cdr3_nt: TGTGCCAGTCGCCAAATTGGACAGGGGAACAATGAGCAGTTCTTC

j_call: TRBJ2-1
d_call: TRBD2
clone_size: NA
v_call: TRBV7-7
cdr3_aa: CASSPTTSGYNEQFF
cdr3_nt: TGTGCTAGCAGCCCAACGACTAGCGGGTACAATGAGCAGTTCTTC

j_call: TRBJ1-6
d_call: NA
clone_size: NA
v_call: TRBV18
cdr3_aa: CASSKTGSSYNSPLHF
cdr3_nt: TGTGCCAGCTCAAAAACAGGGAGCTCCTATAATTCACCCCTCCACTTT

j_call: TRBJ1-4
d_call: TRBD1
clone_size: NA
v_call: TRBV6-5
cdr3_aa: CASQNVQGQKLFF
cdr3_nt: TGTGCCAGCCAGAACGTACAGGGGCAAAAACTGTTTTTT

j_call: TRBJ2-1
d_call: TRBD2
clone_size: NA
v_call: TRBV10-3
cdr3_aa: CAISDSGSPYNEQFF
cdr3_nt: TGTGCCATCAGTGACAGCGGGAGTCCCTACAATGAGCAGTTCTTC

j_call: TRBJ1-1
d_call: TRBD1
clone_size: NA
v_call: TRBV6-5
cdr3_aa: CASSGTGPEAFF
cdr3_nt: TGTGCCAGTTCCGGGACAGGCCCTGAAGCTTTCTTT

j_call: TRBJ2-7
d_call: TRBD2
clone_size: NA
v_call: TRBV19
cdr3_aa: CASSIGTSGYEQYF
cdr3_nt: TGTGCCAGTAGCATCGGGACTAGCGGATACGAGCAGTACTTC

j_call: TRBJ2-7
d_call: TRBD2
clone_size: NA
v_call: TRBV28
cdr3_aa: CASSSRPGGEQYF
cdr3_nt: TGTGCCAGCAGTTCCCGCCCGGGGGGCGAGCAGTACTTC

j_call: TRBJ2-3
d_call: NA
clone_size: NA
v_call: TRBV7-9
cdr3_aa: CASSISTDTQYF
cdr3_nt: TGTGCCAGCAGCATAAGCACAGATACGCAGTATTTT

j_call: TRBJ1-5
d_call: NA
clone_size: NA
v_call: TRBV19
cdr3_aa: CASSIDLRGNQPQHF
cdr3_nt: TGTGCCAGTAGTATAGATCTCAGGGGCAATCAGCCCCAGCATTTT

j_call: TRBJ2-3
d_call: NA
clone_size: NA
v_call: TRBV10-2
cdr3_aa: CASRVLVGSTDTQYF
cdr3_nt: TGCGCCAGCAGAGTACTAGTGGGATCCACAGATACGCAGTATTTT